This TCR beta chain was observed in a study of T cell responses to AZD1222 COVID-19 vaccine. By proportion, this clone is medium-sized. What it binds is unknown. CDR1 and CDR2 (germline): SGHRS, YFSETQ. With 0 bases removed from V and 3 bases from J, the gap between germline ends came to 14 bases. This CDR3 has 16 amino acids. The assay was immunoSEQ multiplex PCR, and TCRdb's table has in-frame clones only and misses some. The sample comprises 66,000 or so clones, less than 90% of which are singletons, and around 15% rests with the top ten. Regarding the study as a whole: In all cases, repertoires were sampled only after the peak T cell response. Epitopes outside B.1.351 and B.1.1.7 mutated regions reportedly drew nearly half of spike TCRs.

The genes are TRBV5-1 and TRBJ2-3; D not resolved. The sequencing here drew on peripheral blood, taken on day 0 of AZD1222 vaccination. The source is an adult in good health. CDR3 sequence (DNA): TGCGCCAGCAGCTTGGAGGCAGCCCAAGGAACAGATACGCAGTATTTT. This sequence encodes CASSLEAAQGTDTQYF.